This is a list of T cell receptor beta chains from one sample in a study of T cell responses to AZD1222 COVID-19 vaccine. Profiled with immunoSEQ multiplex PCR; TCRdb holds only in-frame clones, not every one. Of some 110,000 clones listed, around 85% are singletons. Sequenced here: peripheral blood, sampled on day 0 of MenACWY control vaccination. The receptors come from an adult in good health. Both conserved end residues are part of each CDR3.

v_gene	CDR3aa
TRBV11-2	CASRSGTGGNQPQHF
TRBV2	CASSDRLDPSSYNEQFF
TRBV2	CASSAESREGGEYF
TRBV11-2	CASSLLGTGYGYTF
TRBV5-4	CASSFAGTNTEAFF
TRBV29-1	CSVTNWDEQYF
TRBV6-2/TRBV6-3	CASSYSRDRGYQPQHF
TRBV19	CASSMKGNSGNTIYF
TRBV30	CAWSVQVNTEAFF
TRBV18	CASSGTRDNQPQHF
TRBV6-4	CASSGGLAADTQYF
TRBV25-1	CASSGSRGAGEKLFF
TRBV7-2	CASSSDSSNGYTF
TRBV7-8	CASSTSGVTEAFF
TRBV2	CASSVQGLNQPQHF
TRBV2	CASSEEGRGNTIYF
TRBV28	CASSLRLFQRGSGANVLTF
TRBV5-1	CASSLGIRDRGEKLFF
TRBV30	CAWSVSGLRTEAFF
TRBV5-4	CASRSGTGGEKLFF
TRBV7-9	CASSFSDRGTDTQYF
TRBV7-3	CASSWDRGMEAFF
TRBV7-9	CASSLGGRYGYTF
TRBV5-1	CASSLATANYGYTF
TRBV7-6	CASSIGHYGYTF
TRBV5-5	CASSLQGYSNQPQHF
TRBV11-2	CASQGGTDTQYF
TRBV7-9	CASSLDLGPDEQFF
TRBV29-1	CSVGGLSGAQHF
TRBV24-1	CAPSGGQGHRITDTQYF
TRBV2	CASSEVLAGGGDNEQFF